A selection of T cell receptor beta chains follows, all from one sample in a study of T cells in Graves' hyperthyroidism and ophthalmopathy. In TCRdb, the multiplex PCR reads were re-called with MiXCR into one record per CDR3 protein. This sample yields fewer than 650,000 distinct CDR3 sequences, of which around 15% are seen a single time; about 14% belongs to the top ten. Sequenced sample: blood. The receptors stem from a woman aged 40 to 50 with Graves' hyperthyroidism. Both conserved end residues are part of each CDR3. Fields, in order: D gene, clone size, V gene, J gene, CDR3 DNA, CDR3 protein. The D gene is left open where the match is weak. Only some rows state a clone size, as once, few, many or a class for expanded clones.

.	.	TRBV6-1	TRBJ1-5	TGTGCCAGCAGTACTGGACAGATAAGCAATCAGCCCCAGCATTTT	CASSTGQISNQPQHF
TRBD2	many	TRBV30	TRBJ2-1	TGTGCCTGGAGTTACGGGAGCGGGGGTTACAATGAGCAGTTCTTC	CAWSYGSGGYNEQFF
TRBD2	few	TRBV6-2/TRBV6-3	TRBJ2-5	TGTGCCAGCCCCCGACTAGCGGAGACTCAAGAGACCCAGTACTTC	CASPRLAETQETQYF
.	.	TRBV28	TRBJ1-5	TGTGCCAGCCAACAGGTCCAGCCCCAGCATTTT	CASQQVQPQHF
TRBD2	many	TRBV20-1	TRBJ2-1	TGCAGTGCTACATTAGCGGGAGGTATCGACAATGAGCAGTTCTTC	CSATLAGGIDNEQFF
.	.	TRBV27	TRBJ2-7	TGTGCCAGCAGACAGGGAGGAACCTACGAGCAGTACTTC	CASRQGGTYEQYF
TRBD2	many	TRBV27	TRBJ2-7	TGTGCCAGCAGTTTTTTAGCGGGTAGCGAGCAGTACTTC	CASSFLAGSEQYF
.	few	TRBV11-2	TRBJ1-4	TGTGCCAGCAGCTTTGGGGGACGCGGATATGAAAAACTGTTTTTT	CASSFGGRGYEKLFF
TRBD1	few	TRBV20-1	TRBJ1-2	TGCAGTGCTAGAGGGGGACAGGGGTTTTCCTATGGCTACACCTTC	CSARGGQGFSYGYTF
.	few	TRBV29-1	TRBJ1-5	TGCAGCGTTGGGGAGGACAACTCCCAGCCCCAGCATTTT	CSVGEDNSQPQHF
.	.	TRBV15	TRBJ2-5	TGTGCCACCAGCAGAGATCCGGCGGAAGAGACCCAGTACTTC	CATSRDPAEETQYF
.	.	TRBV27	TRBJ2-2	TGTGCCAGCAGCAACGCCGGGGAGCTGTTTTTT	CASSNAGELFF
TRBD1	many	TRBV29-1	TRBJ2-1	TGCAGCGTTGAAAAGGGGACAGGGCGAAACAATGAGCAGTTCTTC	CSVEKGTGRNNEQFF
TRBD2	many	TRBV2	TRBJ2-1	TGTGCCAGCAGAGCGGGGAGTGGGTCCTACAATGAGCAGTTCTTC	CASRAGSGSYNEQFF
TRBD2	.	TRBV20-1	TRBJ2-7	TGCAGTGCTAGAGATTTGGCGACTAGCGGGAGGGCCAACGAGCAGTACTTC	CSARDLATSGRANEQYF
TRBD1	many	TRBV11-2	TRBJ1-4	TGTGCCAGCAGCTTAACCCTGGGGGCAGGGGGTAATGAAAAACTGTTTTTT	CASSLTLGAGGNEKLFF
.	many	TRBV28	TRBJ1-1	TGTGCCAGCACCACCACTATGAACACTGAAGCTTTCTTT	CASTTTMNTEAFF
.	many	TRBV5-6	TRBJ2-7	TGTGCCAGCAGCTTGGACAACTACTACGAGCAGTACTTC	CASSLDNYYEQYF
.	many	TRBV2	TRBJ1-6	TGTGCCAGCAGTGACGGGATCAAGGGTTCACCCCTCCACTTT	CASSDGIKGSPLHF
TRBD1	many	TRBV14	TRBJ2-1	TGTGCCAGCAGCCAAGCCCCGGGACAGGGAGGCCATGAGCAGTTCTTC	CASSQAPGQGGHEQFF
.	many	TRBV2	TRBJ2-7	TGTGCCATTCGGGAAAACCAATACGAGCAGTACTTC	CAIRENQYEQYF
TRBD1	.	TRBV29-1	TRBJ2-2	TGCAGCGTGAATGCCGGGACAGTGAACACCGGGGAGCTGTTTTTT	CSVNAGTVNTGELFF
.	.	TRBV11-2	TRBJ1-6	TGTGCCAGCAGCTCTCCCCCGGGTTTCCCGTTTAGCTCCTATAATTCACCCCTCCACTTT	CASSSPPGFPFSSYNSPLHF
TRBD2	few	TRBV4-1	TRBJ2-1	TGCGCCAGCAGCCAAGTCCTAGCGGGAGTGATCGAGCAGTTCTTC	CASSQVLAGVIEQFF
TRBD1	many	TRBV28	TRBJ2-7	TGTGCCAGCAGGACGGGACAGGGGAGGGGCGAGCAGTACTTC	CASRTGQGRGEQYF
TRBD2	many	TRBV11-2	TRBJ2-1	TGTGCCAGCAGCTTAGAGCTAGCGGGAGTCGCCGATGAGCAGTTCTTC	CASSLELAGVADEQFF
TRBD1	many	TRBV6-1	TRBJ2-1	TGTGCCAGCAGGAAGGGACAGGGACAAAACAATGAGCAGTTCTTC	CASRKGQGQNNEQFF
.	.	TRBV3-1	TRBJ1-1	TGTGCCAGCAGCCGCTCAAGGAACACTGAAGCTTTCTTT	CASSRSRNTEAFF
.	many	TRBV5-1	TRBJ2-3	TGCGCCAGCAGCTCAAGGACGGTTGCAGATACGCAGTATTTT	CASSSRTVADTQYF
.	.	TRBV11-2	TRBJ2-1	TGTGCCAGCAGCTTAGACACCCAAAATGAGCAGTTCTTC	CASSLDTQNEQFF
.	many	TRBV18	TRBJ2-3	TGTGCCAGCTCACGCCGACAGGACCCTAGCACAGATACGCAGTATTTT	CASSRRQDPSTDTQYF
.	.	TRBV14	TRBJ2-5	TGTGCCAGCAGCCCACAGCAAGGTGTGACCCAGTACTTC	CASSPQQGVTQYF
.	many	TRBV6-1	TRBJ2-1	TGTGCCAGCAGTGATGGCTTACTATCCTACAATGAGCAGTTCTTC	CASSDGLLSYNEQFF
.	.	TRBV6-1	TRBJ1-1	TGTGCCAGCAGTTATGACAGCCGGAACACTGAAGCTTTCTTT	CASSYDSRNTEAFF
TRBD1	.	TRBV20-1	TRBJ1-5	TGCAGTGCTACAGGGGGGATCCAGCCCCAGCATTTT	CSATGGIQPQHF
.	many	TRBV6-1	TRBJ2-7	TGTGCCAGCAGTTCCGTAACCTACGAGCAGTACTTC	CASSSVTYEQYF